Listed below are T cell receptor beta chains from one sample, sequenced in a study of blood T cell repertoires in COVID-19. Generated by immunoSEQ multiplex PCR, the TCRdb table keeps only in-frame clones and is missing some. Of 250,000 to 350,000 clones listed, approximately 85% are singletons. Material for sequencing was peripheral blood. The receptors come from a human donor with COVID-19, enrolled during active disease. The donor label of this sample is uncertain. Each CDR3 is given with its conserved first and last residue. D genes are given only for firm matches. Size is omitted from some rows. Given values are once, few, many or a class for expanded clones.

CDR3 DNA | CDR3 protein | D gene | J gene | V gene | clone size
TGTGCCAGCAGCCCACAGGGGGGGTCCTCTGGAAACACCATATATTTT | CASSPQGGSSGNTIYF | TRBD1 | TRBJ1-3 | TRBV3-1/TRBV3-2 | -
TGTGCCAGCAGCCCACAGAGAGGAGGAGGCACTACGTTCTCCTACAATGAGCAGTTCTTC | CASSPQRGGGTTFSYNEQFF | - | TRBJ2-1 | TRBV7-6 | -
TGTGCCAGTAGCCCGGCGGGGGGCCCAGGGTATGAAAAACTGTTTTTT | CASSPAGGPGYEKLFF | - | TRBJ1-4 | TRBV19 | -
TGCGCCAGCAGTATTACTTTCTACACAGATACGCAGTATTTT | CASSITFYTDTQYF | - | TRBJ2-3 | TRBV5-1 | once
TGTGCCAGCAGCCCCTTGCCGCGGGGGGATACGCAGTATTTT | CASSPLPRGDTQYF | TRBD2 | TRBJ2-3 | TRBV2 | -
TGTGCCAGTAGTATAGGTGAAAGGGAGTTCATGAACACTGAAGCTTTCTTT | CASSIGEREFMNTEAFF | - | TRBJ1-1 | TRBV19 | -
TGTGCCACCCGCTTCGCGGGAGGCCGTGGCGAGCAGTACTTC | CATRFAGGRGEQYF | TRBD2 | TRBJ2-7 | TRBV15 | few
TGTGCCAGCAGCGTATCTCAGGGGAACACTGAAGCTTTCTTT | CASSVSQGNTEAFF | - | TRBJ1-1 | TRBV9 | -
TGTGCCAGCAGCCTACAGGGAAGGGGCTACGAGCAGTACTTC | CASSLQGRGYEQYF | - | TRBJ2-7 | TRBV7-2 | -
TGTGCCAGCAGCGCAGGGGCCACCACGAATTCACCCCTCCACTTT | CASSAGATTNSPLHF | - | TRBJ1-6 | TRBV9 | -
TGTGCCAGTAGTAAGGGACTCCAAGGGCGCAACGAGCAGTACTTC | CASSKGLQGRNEQYF | - | TRBJ2-7 | TRBV19 | -
TGTGCCAGTAGTATTTGGCCCGGAAACACCATATATTTT | CASSIWPGNTIYF | - | TRBJ1-3 | TRBV19 | -
TGTGCCAGCAAAGCTAACACAGATACGCAGTATTTT | CASKANTDTQYF | - | TRBJ2-3 | TRBV9 | -
TGTGCCAGCGTTGGGACAGGGGTCTACGAGCAGTACTTC | CASVGTGVYEQYF | TRBD1 | TRBJ2-7 | TRBV28 | -
TGTGCCATCAGCGGGAGGGGCCAAGAGACCCAGTACTTC | CAISGRGQETQYF | TRBD2 | TRBJ2-5 | TRBV10-3 | -
TGTGCCAGCAGTCGGCGGGAGGGCCCCCGGGAGACCCAGTACTTC | CASSRREGPRETQYF | TRBD2 | TRBJ2-5 | TRBV6-5 | few
TGTGCCAGCAGCGCCTATGGGGGGGGGACTGAAGCTTTCTTT | CASSAYGGGTEAFF | - | TRBJ1-1 | TRBV2 | -
TGTGCCAGCAGCTTCGCAGGGGGTTTGCATAACTATGGCTACACCTTC | CASSFAGGLHNYGYTF | TRBD1 | TRBJ1-2 | TRBV7-2 | -
TGTGCCAGCAGTTTAGGCGGGAGCCCCCACACAGCAGATACGCAGTATTTT | CASSLGGSPHTADTQYF | TRBD2 | TRBJ2-3 | TRBV27 | -
TGTGCCAGTAGTTCTCAGGTCTCGAGCTCCTACGAGCAGTACTTC | CASSSQVSSSYEQYF | - | TRBJ2-7 | TRBV19 | -
TGTGCCAGTAGTATACTGGGCAGGGGAACTGAAGCTTTCTTT | CASSILGRGTEAFF | - | TRBJ1-1 | TRBV19 | -
TGCGCCAGCAGCCAAGACGGGACATCCAGGACTGAAGCTTTCTTT | CASSQDGTSRTEAFF | - | TRBJ1-1 | TRBV4-1 | -
TGTGCCAGCAGCCAAGTTACGGGACAGGGTGAAAAACTGTTTTTT | CASSQVTGQGEKLFF | TRBD1 | TRBJ1-4 | TRBV3-1/TRBV3-2 | -
TGTGCCAGCTTCCCCACTCGGCATAGCGGGATCACAGATACGCAGTATTTT | CASFPTRHSGITDTQYF | TRBD2 | TRBJ2-3 | TRBV27 | -
TGTGCCACCAGTGACCATACCGGGACTAGCAATGAGCAGTTCTTC | CATSDHTGTSNEQFF | TRBD2 | TRBJ2-1 | TRBV24-1 | -
TGTGCCAGCAGTTACGAGATGACAGATACGCAGTATTTT | CASSYEMTDTQYF | - | TRBJ2-3 | TRBV6-5 | -
TGCGCCAGCAGCTTGGGGCAGGGGGTTACTGAAGCTTTCTTT | CASSLGQGVTEAFF | TRBD1 | TRBJ1-1 | TRBV5-1 | -
TGTGCCAGCAGTCGGAGACAGGGGTATAATTCACCCCTCCACTTT | CASSRRQGYNSPLHF | TRBD1 | TRBJ1-6 | TRBV28 | -
TGTGCCAGCAGTTTAACCCGGACAGGGGCTAATTACACCTTC | CASSLTRTGANYTF | TRBD1 | TRBJ1-2 | TRBV28 | -
TGTGCCAGCTCACCGACAGGGGGCTTGGATGAGCAGTTCTTC | CASSPTGGLDEQFF | TRBD1 | TRBJ2-1 | TRBV18 | -
TGTGCCAGCAGCTTAGCAGCGGGAGGGCCGTGGGAGACCCAGTACTTC | CASSLAAGGPWETQYF | TRBD2 | TRBJ2-5 | TRBV11-2 | -
TGTGCCAGCAGTCCCCGGGGAGGCAATCAGCCCCAGCATTTT | CASSPRGGNQPQHF | - | TRBJ1-5 | TRBV27 | -
TGTGCCAGCATTCAGGGGGGGAACACCGGGGAGCTGTTTTTT | CASIQGGNTGELFF | - | TRBJ2-2 | TRBV28 | -
TGTGCCAGCACCCTAGACTGGAACACTGAAGCTTTCTTT | CASTLDWNTEAFF | - | TRBJ1-1 | TRBV6-5 | -
TGTGCCAGCAGACCCACGGACAGCGTGGGACAGCCCCAGCATTTT | CASRPTDSVGQPQHF | - | TRBJ1-5 | TRBV6-5 | -
TGTGCCAGCAGCCCCACCGGGACAGGGGTGATCGGGGCTTACGAGCAGTACTTC | CASSPTGTGVIGAYEQYF | TRBD1 | TRBJ2-7 | TRBV9 | -
TGTGCCATCAGTGACCCCGGGACAGGGGGCTCCTACGAGCAGTACTTC | CAISDPGTGGSYEQYF | TRBD1 | TRBJ2-7 | TRBV10-3 | -
TGTGCCAGCAGTTACTACCCGGTCGACGAGCAGTACTTC | CASSYYPVDEQYF | - | TRBJ2-7 | TRBV27 | -
TGCGCCAGCAGCTTCGCCGGACAGGCAACTAATGAAAAACTGTTTTTT | CASSFAGQATNEKLFF | TRBD1 | TRBJ1-4 | TRBV5-1 | -
TGTGCCAGTAGTATCCGGGCAGGGGGCTACAATGAGCAGTTCTTC | CASSIRAGGYNEQFF | TRBD1 | TRBJ2-1 | TRBV19 | many
TGTGCCAGCAGCTTTCAACCACCCCCGGGACAGGGAAATGGCTACACCTTC | CASSFQPPPGQGNGYTF | TRBD1 | TRBJ1-2 | TRBV5-8 | -
TGTGCCAGCAGTGAATCGGGTTGGCGAACACGTTCACCCCTCCACTTT | CASSESGWRTRSPLHF | - | TRBJ1-6 | TRBV25-1 | -
TGTGCCTGGAGCCCACGGGTCTCTGATGAAAAACTGTTTTTT | CAWSPRVSDEKLFF | - | TRBJ1-4 | TRBV30 | -
TGCGCCAGCAGCTTGGAGGGGTCGGATGGTTCACCCCTCCACTTT | CASSLEGSDGSPLHF | - | TRBJ1-6 | TRBV5-1 | -
TGTGCCAGCAGCCAGCTAGCGGGAAAGCAGTACTTC | CASSQLAGKQYF | TRBD2 | TRBJ2-7 | TRBV3-1/TRBV3-2 | -
TGTGCCAGCAGCCCAGCGAGACTAGCGGGAGCAGGGTACGAGCAGTACTTC | CASSPARLAGAGYEQYF | TRBD2 | TRBJ2-7 | TRBV5-4 | -
TGTGCCAGCAGCTTAGATGGTATGGCGAACACTGAAGCTTTCTTT | CASSLDGMANTEAFF | - | TRBJ1-1 | TRBV11-3 | -
TGTGCCACCAGTGACGCCGTGGGAGGGGGGGCCAACGTCCTGACTTTC | CATSDAVGGGANVLTF | TRBD2 | TRBJ2-6 | TRBV24-1 | -
TGTGCCAGCAGCTTGACAGGGTGGGCCACCGGGGAGCTGTTTTTT | CASSLTGWATGELFF | - | TRBJ2-2 | TRBV5-6 | once
TGCAGTGCTTCCGTCCTCTATGGCTACACCTTC | CSASVLYGYTF | - | TRBJ1-2 | TRBV20-1 | -